The 29 T cell receptor beta chains listed next were all sequenced from one sample in a study of cytomegalovirus exposure and HLA in healthy donors. It was with 60 Vbeta and 13 Jbeta primers that the PCR ran. TCRdb's copy holds only in-frame clones and misses some; the assay was immunoSEQ multiplex PCR. Among some 120,000 clones, 80% to 85% were seen once, and the ten largest hold 3.5% to 4.5%. Sequences were obtained from PBMCs. The receptors were sampled from a woman in her twenties or thirties in good health and CMV-seronegative.

The genes are TRBV25-1 and TRBJ2-5, with TRBD2 as a possible D gene (6 bases). Germline V gene lookup returns CDR1 MGHDK and CDR2 SYGVNS. Trimming left V 3 bases short and J 3 bases short, with 11 bases between. The CDR3 spans 14 residues. The CDR3 here is CASSDWRVEETQYF. The DNA of the CDR3 is TGTGCCAGCAGTGATTGGAGGGTGGAAGAGACCCAGTACTTC.

The chain carries TRBV7-9 and TRBJ2-1; D possibly corresponds to TRBD2 (6 bases). The V gene's germline CDR1 is SEHNR and CDR2 FQNEAQ (reference sequence). The CDR3 has 14 residues. The V and J ends lost 2 bases and 9 bases respectively, with 14 bases between them. The CDR3 sequence is CASSLSGMGGEQFF. CDR3 in DNA: TGTGCCAGCAGCTTATCGGGAATGGGAGGTGAGCAGTTCTTC.

The chain employs TRBV5-1 and TRBJ2-7, with TRBD2 as a possible D gene (7 bases). V lost 0 bases and J lost 6, with 16 bases in between. The CDR3 runs to 15 residues. Germline lookup yields CDR1 SGHRS and CDR2 YFSETQ. In DNA, the CDR3 is TGCGCCAGCAGCTTGGAGGGCGGGGGCCTGCTCGAGCAGTACTTC. It encodes CASSLEGGGLLEQYF.

The chain joins TRBV21-1 to TRBJ2-4; the D segment call TRBD1 is taken from the table without a DNA check. TRBV21-1 is termed a pseudogene. The CDR3 has 16 residues. CDR3 amino acids: CASSKTGGEGKNIQYF. In DNA form, the CDR3 reads TGTGCCAGCAGCAAGACAGGGGGGGAGGGCAAAAACATTCAGTACTTC.

The chain is built from TRBV19 and TRBJ2-1; D may be TRBD2 (6 bases). The CDR3 contains 16 residues. V shed 4 bases and J shed 1 base, with 14 bases lying between them. Germline V gene data show CDR1 as LNHDA and CDR2 as SQIVND (reference sequence). The CDR3 coding sequence is TGTGCCAGTAGTACCCCTAGCGAATGGTCCTACAATGAGCAGTTCTTC. It encodes CASSTPSEWSYNEQFF.

This clone was recorded once. This chain connects TRBV19 to TRBJ1-2; D unclear. From germline, CDR1 is LNHDA and CDR2 SQIVND (reference sequence). V lost 1 base and J 2 bases, leaving 8 bases between the germline ends. The CDR3 runs to 14 residues. The CDR3 loop reads CASSIGQVNYGYTF. CDR3 bases: TGTGCCAGTAGTATAGGGCAGGTCAACTATGGCTACACCTTC.

The rearrangement uses TRBV28 and TRBJ2-1, with D possibly being TRBD2 (5 bases). V lost 6 bases to trimming and J lost 7 bases, with 19 bases between them. The CDR3 has 15 residues. The germline CDR1 and CDR2 sequences are MDHEN and SYDVKM. Here the CDR3 DNA reads TGTGCCAGCAGCCCCGGACGGGGAGTGGAGAATGAGCAGTTCTTC. It translates to CASSPGRGVENEQFF.

The gene calls are TRBV7-9 and TRBJ2-7; 7 nucleotides align to TRBD1. V gave up 3 bases and J gave up 6 bases; unmatched junction bases: 2. The CDR3 spans 12 residues. In germline, CDR1 is SEHNR, CDR2 FQNEAQ (reference sequence). The CDR3 DNA follows: TGTGCCAGCAGCTTGACAGGGCGCGAGCAGTACTTC. This encodes CASSLTGREQYF.

CDR3 in DNA: TGTGCCAGCAGTGAACGGACTAGCGGGAGTAATGAGCAGTTCTTC. Its translation is CASSERTSGSNEQFF. The gene calls are TRBV25-1 and TRBJ2-1; TRBD2 aligns across 13 bases. V trimming: 2 bases; J trimming: 7 bases; junction bases outside the gene matches: 2. The CDR3 totals 15 residues. Per germline, CDR1 MGHDK and CDR2 SYGVNS. The full variable domain, its missing parts supplied by reference TRBV25-1 and TRBJ2-1, is EADIYQTPRYLVIGTGKKITLECSQTMGHDKMYWYQQDPGMELHLIHYSYGVNSTEKGDLSSESTVSRIRTEHFPLTLESARPSHTSQYLCASSERTSGSNEQFFGPGTRLTVL.

V usage is TRBV7-2 and J usage is TRBJ1-2; D is perhaps TRBD1 (5 bases). CDR1 SGHTA and CDR2 FQGNSA come from the germline V gene. V shed 7 bases and J shed 4 bases, with 16 bases lying between them. This CDR3 has 14 amino acids. In DNA form, the CDR3 reads TGTGCCAGCATCGACCGGGGGAGAGGCTATGGCTACACCTTC. The encoded protein is CASIDRGRGYGYTF.

The chain links TRBV7-8 to TRBJ1-2; 11 bases map to TRBD1. V was pared by 6 bases and J by 0 bases, with 9 bases of the junction left unmatched. There are 17 residues in the CDR3. Germline-derived CDR1 and CDR2 are SGHVS and FQNEAQ. This CDR3 is CASRSGQGAESNYGYTF. The CDR3 nucleotides read TGTGCCAGCAGAAGTGGACAGGGGGCAGAATCTAACTATGGCTACACCTTC. The entire variable domain, with the rest obtained from reference TRBV7-8 and TRBJ1-2, is as follows: GAGVSQSPRYKVAKRGQDVALRCDPISGHVSLFWYQQALGQGPEFLTYFQNEAQLDKSGLPSDRFFAERPEGSVSTLKIQRTQQEDSAVYLCASRSGQGAESNYGYTFGSGTRLTVV.

The J gene is TRBJ1-5, the V gene TRBV19, with 7 bases identical to TRBD1. CDR1 LNHDA and CDR2 SQIVND come from the germline V gene (reference sequence). The CDR3 spans 15 residues. V trimming: 3 bases; J trimming: 2 bases; junction bases outside the gene matches: 4. CDR3 region: CASSIAGQGNQPQHF. The DNA of the CDR3 is TGTGCCAGTAGTATCGCTGGACAGGGCAATCAGCCCCAGCATTTT.

V usage is TRBV7-8 and J usage is TRBJ2-7; tentatively, D is TRBD1 (6 bases). V was shortened by 5 bases and J by 2 bases, with 13 bases between the two germline ends. This CDR3 region has 14 residues. Germline-derived CDR1 and CDR2 are SGHVS and FQNEAQ. CDR3 DNA: TGTGCCAGCAGCGCTCCGGGACAACCCTACGAGCAGTACTTC. This encodes CASSAPGQPYEQYF.

Points on this clone: An end of the junction differs from the germline gene, which may be a read error. V is TRBV7-9 and J is TRBJ1-1; D gene unclear. CDR1 SEHNR and CDR2 FQNEAQ come from the germline V gene (reference sequence). This CDR3 comprises 13 residues. The CDR3 spells CSSSVTENTEAFF. The CDR3 nucleotides read TGTTCCAGCAGCGTAACTGAGAACACTGAAGCTTTCTTT.

The rearrangement links TRBV6-1 to TRBJ2-3; no clear D. CDR3 size: 16 residues. The ends were cut back, 1 base at V and 1 base at J, with 12 bases in the middle. Germline CDR1 and CDR2: MNHNS and SASEGT. DNA of the CDR3: TGTGCCAGCAGTGAAGGTAGCTGGGTCCGCACAGATACGCAGTATTTT. This sequence encodes CASSEGSWVRTDTQYF.

The V and J genes are TRBV4-2 and TRBJ2-1; 7 positions match TRBD2. The CDR3 length is 17 residues. V shed 2 bases and J 6 bases; nucleotides not matched to a gene: 13. Germline CDR1 and CDR2: LGHNA and YNFKEQ. This chain's CDR3 is CASSQPRLALGSNEQFF. The DNA for the CDR3 is TGTGCCAGCAGCCAACCTAGACTAGCCCTCGGTTCCAATGAGCAGTTCTTC.

The table lists this clone with a count of one. V and J are TRBV7-9 and TRBJ2-1, with TRBD2 matching over 9 bases. The V gene's germline CDR1 is SEHNR and CDR2 FQNEAQ (reference sequence). V lost 6 bases and J lost 8; bases outside the gene matches: 5. CDR3 length equals 13 residues. The CDR3 loop reads CASRVAGEDEQFF. The CDR3 DNA reads as TGTGCCAGCAGAGTAGCGGGAGAGGATGAGCAGTTCTTC. The full variable domain, completed using reference TRBV7-9 and TRBJ2-1, is DTGVSQNPRHKITKRGQNVTFRCDPISEHNRLYWYRQTLGQGPEFLTYFQNEAQLEKSRLLSDRFSAERPKGSFSTLEIQRTEQGDSAMYLCASRVAGEDEQFFGPGTRLTVL.

This chain links TRBV9 with TRBJ2-5; TRBD2 agrees at 7 bases. This CDR3 has 15 amino acids. Germline assignment: CDR1 SGDLS and CDR2 YYNGEE. The V and J ends lost 3 bases and 0 bases, in that order; junction bases with no gene match: 5. The CDR3 nucleotides read TGTGCCAGCAGCGCGTCGCGGGGGTACCAAGAGACCCAGTACTTC. The encoded protein is CASSASRGYQETQYF.

The gene calls are TRBV7-9 and TRBJ2-1, with 14 bases that match TRBD2. Germline loops: CDR1 SEHNR, CDR2 FQNEAQ (reference sequence). This CDR3 is built from 16 residues. With 1 base clipped from V and 7 bases from J, the junction kept 3 bases outside the gene matches. The CDR3 loop reads CASSLVGLAGANEQFF. The CDR3 region has the DNA TGTGCCAGCAGCTTAGTGGGACTAGCGGGAGCAAATGAGCAGTTCTTC.

CDR3 coding DNA: TGTGCCAGCAGCCACGTGCGGGCTCGGGCCTACGAGCAGTACTTC. It is translated as CASSHVRARAYEQYF. This chain links TRBV7-9 with TRBJ2-5; maybe TRBD2 (5 bases). Judging by the DNA end, TRBJ2-7 fits better; the J call may be wrong. CDR1 and CDR2 from the germline V gene are SEHNR and FQNEAQ (reference sequence). The length of the CDR3 is 15 residues.

This chain uses TRBV18 with TRBJ1-2, with 10 bases aligning to TRBD1. The length of the CDR3 is 15 residues. Germline trimming cut 5 bases from V and 7 bases from J; bases unmatched to any gene: 10. CDR1 KGHSH and CDR2 LQKENI come from the germline V gene. CDR3 in DNA: TGTGCCAGCTCAGCCACCGGGACAGGGGATGGTGGCTACACCTTC. It translates to CASSATGTGDGGYTF.

The V and J genes are TRBV29-1 and TRBJ2-2; TRBD2 matches 10 bases. The CDR3 is made up of 13 amino acids. V trimming: 6 bases; J trimming: 5 bases; junction bases outside the gene matches: 3. Germline CDR1 SQVTM, CDR2 ANQGSEA. This CDR3 is CSVRTSGTGELFF. In nucleotides, the CDR3 is TGCAGCGTCCGGACTAGCGGAACCGGGGAGCTGTTTTTT.

The V gene is TRBV19, the J gene TRBJ2-1; 7 nucleotides agree with TRBD2. The CDR3 spans 15 residues. Trimming took 7 bases from V and 2 from J; bases not matched to a gene: 8. Germline V lookup: CDR1 LNHDA, CDR2 SQIVND (reference sequence). The CDR3 sequence is CASTRGSGTYNEQFF. CDR3 nucleotides: TGTGCCAGTACCCGCGGGAGTGGTACCTACAATGAGCAGTTCTTC.

With regard to this clone: The same CDR3 can be traced to other DNA sequences in this sample. The V and J genes are TRBV27 and TRBJ1-5; TRBD1 is a possible D gene (6 bases). The V gene's germline CDR1 is MNHEY and CDR2 SMNVEV (reference sequence). Trimming removed 2 bases from V and 3 bases from J, with 11 bases in between. The CDR3 is made up of 15 amino acids. The CDR3 DNA sequence: TGTGCCAGCAGTTTAACGGGGGGCGACAATCAGCCCCAGCATTTT. This gives the protein CASSLTGGDNQPQHF.

The CDR3 is CASSGGNTEAFF. The DNA of the CDR3 is TGCGCCAGCAGCGGTGGGAACACTGAAGCTTTCTTT. The chain links TRBV10-1 to TRBJ1-1; D remains ambiguous. Germline CDR1 is WNHNN and CDR2 is SYGVQD (reference sequence). Trimming removed 6 bases at V and 1 base at J, with 6 bases between. The CDR3 totals 12 residues.

The chain is built from TRBV6-1 and TRBJ2-7, with a tentative D call TRBD2 (6 bases). From germline, CDR1 is MNHNS and CDR2 SASEGT. CDR3 length: 15 residues. V lost 3 bases and J 1 base, leaving 13 bases between the germline ends. CDR3 sequence reads: CASSERSGESYEQYF. The CDR3 DNA follows: TGTGCCAGCAGTGAGCGCTCGGGGGAGTCCTACGAGCAGTACTTC.

The chain links TRBV5-1 to TRBJ2-1; 9 bases match TRBD2. There are 17 residues in the CDR3. Germline values: CDR1 SGHRS, CDR2 YFSETQ. J lost 6 bases, V lost 0 bases, and 10 bases had no gene match. The DNA of the CDR3 is TGCGCCAGCAGCTTGGCTCCCCTAGCGGGGTACCGCAATGAGCAGTTCTTC. Its protein is CASSLAPLAGYRNEQFF.

The chain has TRBV5-6 and TRBJ1-6, with TRBD1 identical over 9 bases. This CDR3 comprises 15 residues. CDR1 and CDR2 from the germline V gene are SGHDT and YYEEEE. The J segment lost 4 bases and the V segment lost 4 bases, leaving 3 bases of the junction unmatched. The DNA for the CDR3 is TGTGCCAGCAGCCTTGGACAGGGGTATAATTCACCCCTCCACTTT. The encoded protein is CASSLGQGYNSPLHF. Together with reference TRBV5-6 and TRBJ1-6, the CDR3 gives the full variable domain: DAGVTQSPTHLIKTRGQQVTLRCSPKSGHDTVSWYQQALGQGPQFIFQYYEEEERQRGNFPDRFSGHQFPNYSSELNVNALLLGDSALYLCASSLGQGYNSPLHFGNGTRLTVT.

This clone turned up a few times. The V gene is TRBV28, the J gene TRBJ1-5, with 8 nucleotides matching TRBD1. Germline values: CDR1 MDHEN, CDR2 SYDVKM. There are 15 residues in the CDR3. V trimming: 6 bases; J trimming: 7 bases; junction bases outside the gene matches: 11. The CDR3 DNA sequence: TGTGCCAGCAGCCCGAATCAGGGGGCAAGACAGCCCCAGCATTTT. Protein: CASSPNQGARQPQHF.